Following are 26 T cell receptor beta chains from one sample sequenced in a study of T cell clonality in common variable immunodeficiency (dated by TCRdb to between 2015 and 2016). Library creation used the immunoSEQ multiplex PCR assay. TCRdb's version of the immuneACCESS table is confined to in-frame rearrangements and falls short of the full clone set. An unresolved V gene accounts for under half of the shortfall where checked; the remainder is of unknown origin. The table shows 50,000 to 60,000 clones here, with no singletons. The ten largest clones represent around 0.8% of the sample. The sample was peripheral blood mononuclear cells. The receptors come from a person aged 18 to 70 in good health.

This clone was seen at least ten times. The CDR3 goes on 3 residues after the read ends, and that part is filled in from the germline J gene. The genes are TRBV19 and TRBJ1-2; TRBD1 might be the D (5 bases). V was shortened by 11 bases and J by 4 bases, with 11 bases between the two germline ends. The CDR3 totals 11 residues. Germline assignment: CDR1 LNHDA and CDR2 SQIVND (reference sequence). CDR3 region: CALGGSYGYTF. The CDR3 bases that were read are TGTGCCCTCGGGGGTTCCTATGGC.

Many counts were recorded for this clone. The read comes to an end 3 residues before the CDR3 does, leaving the germline J gene to fill in the end. The chain employs TRBV28 and TRBJ2-3; 7 bases line up with TRBD2. There are 15 residues in the CDR3. V shed 6 bases and J 2 bases; nucleotides not matched to a gene: 8. The V gene's germline CDR1 is MDHEN and CDR2 SYDVKM. CDR3 amino acids: CASSPRGGPTDTQYF. CDR3 DNA, as far as it was read: TGTGCCAGCAGCCCCCGCGGGGGTCCCACAGATACG.

This clone occurred many times. The CDR3 is cut off 3 residues early in the read; its end comes from the germline J gene. The chain has TRBV20-1 and TRBJ2-5; 12 nucleotides align to TRBD2. Per the germline V gene, CDR1 is DFQATT and CDR2 is SNEGSKA (reference sequence). CDR3 size: 18 residues. V lost 6 bases to trimming and J lost 2 bases; unmatched junction nucleotides: 16. CDR3 in amino acids: CSARRGLAGGFLQETQYF. The part of the CDR3 DNA that was read is TGCAGTGCCCGGCGGGGGCTAGCGGGGGGGTTTTTACAAGAGACC.

On this clone itself: The read ends 3 residues early relative to the CDR3; the germline J gene fills the gap. The J gene is TRBJ1-2, the V gene TRBV6-1; D unclear. CDR1 and CDR2 (germline): MNHNS, SASEGT. The CDR3 has 15 residues. The CDR3 DNA, read in part, is TGTGCCAGCAGTGCTGCCTCTGGGCGCCCCCCTGAC. Amino acid sequence: CASSAASGRPPD. In full, the CDR3 is CASSAASGRPPDYTF.

This clone has at least ten counts. The read gets to within 3 residues of the CDR3 end, and the germline J gene fills in the rest. The chain employs TRBV9 and TRBJ2-3; TRBD1 aligns across 7 bases. CDR3 length: 16 residues. V shed 3 bases, J shed 5 bases, and the junction held 12 bases outside the gene matches. Germline loops: CDR1 SGDLS, CDR2 YYNGEE. CDR3 bases read: TGTGCCAGCAGCGACCCCATTCGACAGGGCGGAGATACG. This gives the protein CASSDPIRQGGDT. From start to end, the CDR3 is CASSDPIRQGGDTQYF.

On this clone itself: Read coverage stops 3 residues before the CDR3 terminus; the germline J gene supplies the remainder. The rearrangement uses TRBV19 and TRBJ1-2, with no clear D. The germline V gene has CDR1 LNHDA and CDR2 SQIVND (reference sequence). The CDR3 is 14 residues long. CDR3: CASSIDRGLDDYTF. The sequenced CDR3 bases are TGTGCCAGTAGTATAGATCGAGGGCTCGATGAC.

The table lists this clone with many counts. The read stops 3 residues short of the end of the CDR3; the missing end is completed from the germline J gene. The rearrangement links TRBV12-3 or TRBV12-4 to TRBJ2-1; 11 positions agree with TRBD2. Germline trimming cut 1 base from V and 4 bases from J; bases unmatched to any gene: 0. The CDR3 consists of 15 residues. CDR3 loop: CASSLGTSGYNEQFF. Incomplete CDR3 DNA: TGTGCCAGCAGTTTAGGGACTAGCGGGTACAATGAG.

This clone was counted ten times or more. The CDR3 end is not reached by the read, which stops 3 residues before it; the germline J gene fills it in. The chain employs TRBV28 and TRBJ2-1, with TRBD1 matching over 10 bases. The CDR3 has 15 amino acids. V lost 7 bases, J lost 7 bases, and 10 bases stayed unmatched. The V gene's germline CDR1 is MDHEN and CDR2 SYDVKM. The sequenced part of the CDR3 DNA is TGTGCCAGCAAAGAAGGGACAGGGGATCTGAATGAG. Amino acids: CASKEGTGDLNE. The entire CDR3 sequence reads CASKEGTGDLNEQFF. Combining the CDR3 with reference TRBV28 and TRBJ2-1 gives the whole variable domain DVKVTQSSRYLVKRTGEKVFLECVQDMDHENMFWYRQDPGLGLRLIYFSYDVKMKEKGDIPEGYSVSREKKERFSLILESASTNQTSMYLCASKEGTGDLNEQFFGPGTRLTVL.

This clone was counted a few times. The read comes to an end 3 residues before the CDR3 does, leaving the germline J gene to fill in the end. This chain joins TRBV7-2 and TRBJ1-5; D perhaps matches TRBD1 (6 bases). Germline V CDR1 and CDR2: SGHTA, FQGNSA. This CDR3 is built from 13 residues. Partial CDR3 DNA: TGTGCCAGCAGCTTACCAGGGGAAGATCCC. This codes for CASSLPGEDP. The whole CDR3 is CASSLPGEDPQHF.

This clone was observed many times. The read is 3 residues too short to cover the CDR3 end, so that end is filled in from the germline J gene. This chain joins TRBV20-1 and TRBJ2-3; possibly TRBD2 for D (6 bases). CDR1 and CDR2 (germline): DFQATT, SNEGSKA (reference sequence). The CDR3 totals 13 residues. The sequenced part of the CDR3 DNA is TGCAGTGCTAGAGATGCGGGAAGAGAGACG. This gives the protein CSARDAGRET. The whole CDR3 region reads CSARDAGRETQYF.

Many counts were recorded for this clone. The read comes to an end 3 residues before the CDR3 does, leaving the germline J gene to fill in the end. This chain connects TRBV29-1 to TRBJ1-3, with D unclear. The germline CDR1 and CDR2 sequences are SQVTM and ANQGSEA. V was trimmed by 3 bases and J by 6 bases, leaving 6 bases between them. The CDR3 is 11 amino acids. The CDR3 here is CSVDSVNTIYF. CDR3 bases read: TGCAGCGTTGATTCGGTAAACACC.

This clone was counted many times. The CDR3 end lies 3 residues beyond the end of the read and is filled in from the germline J gene. V and J are TRBV14 and TRBJ1-2; TRBD1 is a possible D gene (5 bases). CDR1 and CDR2 (germline): SGHDN, FVKESK. There are 14 residues in the CDR3. The V and J ends lost 4 bases and 7 bases respectively, with 16 bases between them. The CDR3: CASSPRARSAGYTF. The DNA read from the CDR3 is TGTGCCAGCAGCCCCAGGGCCCGAAGTGCTGGC.

This clone was counted ten times or more. The read terminates 3 residues before the CDR3 end, so the remaining end is supplied by the germline J gene. V usage is TRBV5-1 and J usage is TRBJ2-5; 12 nucleotides align to TRBD2. The J segment lost 5 bases and the V segment lost 6 bases, leaving 8 bases of the junction unmatched. This CDR3 has 15 residues. Germline V CDR1 and CDR2: SGHRS, YFSETQ. The CDR3: CASTPSGGARETQYF. CDR3 DNA, as far as it was read: TGCGCCAGCACTCCTAGCGGGGGGGCACGCGAGACC.

This clone was found many times. Since a much larger clone is just one base distant, this may be a read error. The read comes to an end 3 residues before the CDR3 does, leaving the germline J gene to fill in the end. This chain connects TRBV5-1 to TRBJ1-4, with D perhaps TRBD1 (5 bases). The CDR3 sequence is 16 residues long. Germline-derived CDR1 and CDR2 are SGHRS and YFSETQ. This chain's CDR3 is CASSLEVGPGANVLFF. The CDR3 DNA, read in part, is TGCGCCAGCAGCTTGGAGGTGGGGCCTGGGGCCAACGTA.

As for this clone: The CDR3 end falls 3 residues outside the read, so it is completed with the germline J gene. The gene calls are TRBV7-9 and TRBJ1-3; 10 bases align to TRBD1. The J segment lost 4 bases and the V segment lost 3 bases, leaving 3 bases of the junction unmatched. Germline assignment: CDR1 SEHNR and CDR2 FQNEAQ (reference sequence). The CDR3 is 15 residues long. The CDR3 bases that were read are TGTGCCAGCAGCTTGACAGGGGGCGCCGGAAACACC. Translated, it gives CASSLTGGAGNT. The CDR3 reads in full as CASSLTGGAGNTIYF.

This clone was recorded at least ten times. The read terminates 3 residues before the CDR3 end, so the remaining end is supplied by the germline J gene. This chain connects TRBV5-6 to TRBJ1-5; 10 bases map to TRBD1. Germline lookup yields CDR1 SGHDT and CDR2 YYEEEE. The CDR3 sequence is 14 residues long. Trimming removed 1 base from V and 6 bases from J; junction bases left unmatched: 1. The covered CDR3 bases are TGTGCCAGCAGCTTGCGGACAGGGGGTCAGCCC. As protein: CASSLRTGGQP. The CDR3 in full is CASSLRTGGQPQHF.

This clone appeared many times. The sequence runs out 3 residues before the end of the CDR3; the remainder is reconstructed from the germline J gene. The chain joins TRBV19 to TRBJ2-3; D might be TRBD1 (5 bases). Per the germline V gene, CDR1 is LNHDA and CDR2 is SQIVND (reference sequence). V was pared by 6 bases and J by 3 bases, with 7 bases between. CDR3 length equals 12 residues. The CDR3 here is CASRAGTDTQYF. The sequenced CDR3 bases are TGTGCCAGTAGGGCAGGGACAGATACG.

This clone came up many times. Read data end 3 residues before the CDR3 end; the end is taken from the germline J gene. The V gene is TRBV6-2 or TRBV6-3, the J gene TRBJ1-5; 7 bases agree with TRBD1. Trimming cost V 6 bases and J 1 base; bases outside gene matches: 6. The CDR3 is made up of 15 amino acids. Germline lookup yields CDR1 MNHEY and CDR2 SVGEGT. The CDR3: CASSVTGRSNQPQHF. The part of the CDR3 DNA that was read is TGTGCCAGCAGCGTGACAGGGAGAAGCAATCAGCCC.

This clone was seen at least ten times. The read halts 3 residues ahead of the CDR3 end, with the missing end drawn from the germline J gene. This rearrangement joins TRBV28 to TRBJ1-2, with 12 bases identical to TRBD1. This CDR3 comprises 17 residues. V lost 4 bases and J lost 2; bases outside the gene matches: 8. Per germline, CDR1 MDHEN and CDR2 SYDVKM. CDR3 DNA (partial): TGTGCCAGCAGTTCCGGGACAGGGGGCTTGGTAAACTATGGC. Translation: CASSSGTGGLVNYG. The complete CDR3 reads CASSSGTGGLVNYGYTF.

This clone was recorded many times. The read terminates 3 residues ahead of where the CDR3 ends, so the germline J gene completes it. The chain employs TRBV19 and TRBJ2-1, with 11 bases matching TRBD2. Trimming removed 0 bases from V and 7 bases from J; junction bases left unmatched: 5. CDR1 is LNHDA, CDR2 SQIVND, per germline (reference sequence). This CDR3 is built from 16 residues. Partial CDR3 DNA: TGTGCCAGTAGTATAGAGGCTAGCGGGAGGTTGAATGAG. Amino acid sequence: CASSIEASGRLNE. The whole CDR3 region reads CASSIEASGRLNEQFF.

Many counts were recorded for this clone. The CDR3 extends 3 residues past the end of the read, so its final part is completed from the germline J gene. The chain is built from TRBV28 and TRBJ1-2, with TRBD1 matching 7 bases. Germline lookup yields CDR1 MDHEN and CDR2 SYDVKM. With 2 bases clipped from V and 4 bases from J, the junction kept 7 bases outside the gene matches. The CDR3 extends over 15 amino acids. CDR3 DNA (partial): TGTGCCAGCAGTTTAGGCACAGGGGCATCCTATGGC. This sequence encodes CASSLGTGASYG. The full CDR3 protein reads CASSLGTGASYGYTF.

This clone was seen at least ten times. Coverage ceases 3 residues before the CDR3 finishes, and the germline J gene fills in the end. This chain uses TRBV20-1 with TRBJ1-4; possibly TRBD1 for D (6 bases). This CDR3 region has 13 residues. Per the germline V gene, CDR1 is DFQATT and CDR2 is SNEGSKA (reference sequence). The CDR3 loop is CSAMGAYNSPLFF. Incomplete CDR3 DNA: TGCAGTGCTATGGGGGCCTATAATTCACCA.

In this sample, this clone turned up a few times. The CDR3 is cut off 3 residues early in the read; its end comes from the germline J gene. V is TRBV30 and J is TRBJ1-2; 8 bases agree with TRBD1. The CDR3 spans 12 residues. The germline CDR1 and CDR2 sequences are GTSNPN and SVGIG (reference sequence). The CDR3 reads CAWSQGAYDYTF. CDR3 bases read: TGTGCCTGGAGTCAGGGGGCCTACGAC.

In this sample, this clone turned up many times. The read finishes 3 residues shy of the CDR3 end, and the germline J gene is used to complete it. This rearrangement joins TRBV20-1 to TRBJ2-3, with 15 bases aligning to TRBD2. CDR3 length: 15 residues. CDR1 and CDR2 (germline): DFQATT, SNEGSKA (reference sequence). CDR3 sequence reads: CSARAGLAGGPAQYF. CDR3 DNA, as far as it was read: TGCAGTGCTAGAGCTGGACTAGCGGGAGGGCCCGCG.

As for this clone: Being one base from a much bigger clone, this may be a read error. The missing CDR3 end, 3 residues past where the read stops, is filled in from the germline J gene. This CDR3 is also generated by other DNA sequences in the sample. The chain links TRBV7-9 to TRBJ2-5; D uncertain. This CDR3 is built from 15 residues. Germline V gene lookup returns CDR1 SEHNR and CDR2 FQNEAQ (reference sequence). This CDR3 reads CASSLATPNGETQYF. CDR3 DNA, as far as it was read: TGCGCCAGCAGCTTAGCCACACCAAATGGAGAGACC.

At least ten counts were recorded for this clone. The read is 3 residues too short to cover the CDR3 end, so that end is filled in from the germline J gene. The rearrangement joins TRBV27 to TRBJ2-1; D call uncertain. This CDR3 is built from 15 residues. Germline assignment: CDR1 MNHEY and CDR2 SMNVEV (reference sequence). V was trimmed by 7 bases and J by 3 bases, leaving 16 bases between them. CDR3 DNA, as far as it was read: TGTGCCAGCACCGGGTCGCCCTTACACTACAATGAG. Amino acids: CASTGSPLHYNE. The entire CDR3 is CASTGSPLHYNEQFF.